Following are 23 T cell receptor beta chains from one sample sequenced in a study of identical twins (TCRdb year 2016). Receptors were amplified or captured by 5' RACE. Sequencing was performed on an Illumina HiSeq 2000. In-frame beta chains were kept once TCRdb had trimmed the public reads at Q25 with fastp and called clones with MiXCR. CDR3 protein sequences are deduplicated, and each keeps its most common genes and DNA. The sample table holds about 900,000 distinct CDR3 sequences, of which 9% to 15% were seen once. The top ten clonotypes cover around 1.6% of the sample. These data also featured in a second study, about yellow fever vaccine responses in identical twins.

Source material: PBMCs. The source is a woman aged 18-35 years in good health.

In this sample, this clonotype turned up many times. The CDR3 nucleotides are TGCGCCAGCAGCTTGACTTCCGCCGGGACAGGGAACAATGAGCAGTTCTTC. This translates into CASSLTSAGTGNNEQFF. The rearrangement links TRBV5-1 to TRBJ2-1, with 9 bases that match TRBD1. Germline CDR1 SGHRS, CDR2 YFSETQ. V lost 1 base, J lost 5 bases, and 10 bases stayed unmatched. The CDR3 covers 17 residues.

This clonotype appeared a few times. The chain joins TRBV12-3 or TRBV12-4 to TRBJ1-6; D is unresolved. V lost 4 bases and J lost 7, with 11 bases in between. This CDR3 has 14 amino acids. CDR3 bases: TGTGCCAGCAGTTCCCGACGGTTGAATTCACCCCTCCACTTT. Encoded protein: CASSSRRLNSPLHF.

This clonotype was detected many times. The CDR3 bases are TGTGCCAGCAGCTTGCAGGGCGGCTACACCTTC. Translation gives CASSLQGGYTF. The chain uses TRBV5-6 and TRBJ1-2; D is perhaps TRBD1 (5 bases). Looked up from germline, CDR1 is SGHDT and CDR2 is YYEEEE. The CDR3 is made up of 11 amino acids. The V and J ends lost 1 base and 8 bases respectively, with 6 bases between them.

The CDR3 spells CATSTLGTDMNTEAFF. The CDR3 DNA reads TGTGCCACCAGCACACTTGGGACGGACATGAACACTGAAGCTTTCTTT. The genes are TRBV15 and TRBJ1-1; possibly TRBD1 for D (5 bases). Germline assignment: CDR1 LNHNV and CDR2 YYDKDF (reference sequence). This CDR3 has 16 residues. V was clipped by 4 bases and J by 0 bases, with 15 bases between them.

The CDR3 loop reads CASSGVQGQGAYNEQFF. The CDR3 DNA follows: TGTGCCAGCAGTGGTGTTCAGGGCCAGGGGGCTTACAATGAGCAGTTCTTC. The chain couples TRBV25-1 to TRBJ2-1; 8 positions match TRBD1. CDR3 length: 17 amino acids. In germline, CDR1 is MGHDK, CDR2 SYGVNS. V gave up 4 bases and J gave up 4 bases; unmatched junction bases: 12.

There are a few counts of this clonotype. This chain joins TRBV12-3 or TRBV12-4 and TRBJ2-1; 7 bases line up with TRBD1. The junction had 14 bases not matched to a gene; V was cut back by 8 bases and J by 10 bases. The CDR3 consists of 14 residues. In nucleotides, the CDR3 is TGTGCCAGCTTGTCGAATAGGGGGCTTCAGGAGCAGTTCTTC. Its protein product is CASLSNRGLQEQFF.

The V call is TRBV5-1, the J call TRBJ2-2; the match to TRBD1 covers 10 bases. V lost 6 bases, J lost 6 bases, and 14 bases stayed unmatched. This CDR3 is 17 amino acids long. Germline V gene sequence: CDR1 SGHRS, CDR2 YFSETQ. The CDR3 bases are TGCGCCAGCAAGATCTCAGGTGGACAGGGGGGATCCGGGGAGCTGTTTTTT. Amino acid sequence: CASKISGGQGGSGELFF.

This clonotype occurred a few times. This chain uses TRBV24-1 with TRBJ2-2; D unclear. V lost 3 bases and J lost 2, with 12 bases in between. Germline values: CDR1 KGHDR, CDR2 SFDVKD. The CDR3 spans 16 residues. This chain's CDR3 is CATSDVRAPNTGELFF. CDR3 bases: TGTGCCACCAGTGATGTCCGGGCACCAAACACCGGGGAGCTGTTTTTT.

At least ten counts were recorded for this clonotype. The rearrangement uses TRBV4-2 and TRBJ1-2, with TRBD1 matching over 7 bases. There are 17 residues in the CDR3. The ends lost 0 bases at V and 3 bases at J; junction bases unmatched: 10. The germline V gene encodes CDR1 LGHNA and CDR2 YNFKEQ. CDR3 sequence reads: CASSQDLKQGDYYGYTF. The CDR3 DNA sequence: TGTGCCAGCAGCCAAGATCTTAAGCAGGGGGATTACTATGGCTACACCTTC.

A few counts support this clonotype. The chain is built from TRBV10-3 and TRBJ2-3, with 13 bases aligning to TRBD2. This CDR3 is 20 amino acids long. CDR1 and CDR2 from the germline V gene are ENHRY and SYGVKD. With 4 bases clipped from V and 4 bases from J, the junction kept 17 bases outside the gene matches. The CDR3 nucleotides read TGTGCCATCAGTGGAGCGTCCCTGGGGACTAGCGGGAAAGCCTCAGATACGCAGTATTTT. Its protein is CAISGASLGTSGKASDTQYF.

The rearrangement links TRBV7-9 to TRBJ2-1; the D is unclear. Germline V lookup: CDR1 SEHNR, CDR2 FQNEAQ (reference sequence). The CDR3 consists of 15 residues. Trimming took off 5 bases at V and 5 bases at J, with 16 bases between the two ends. The CDR3 protein is CASSPVGPDHNEQFF. CDR3 coding DNA: TGTGCCAGCAGCCCGGTGGGTCCAGACCACAATGAGCAGTTCTTC.

This clonotype was picked up a small number of times. The CDR3, as DNA: TGTGCCAGCAGTTCCCTAGCGGGAGGGCCGGGGTATTTT. It translates to CASSSLAGGPGYF. The chain is built from TRBV28 and TRBJ2-3; 12 bases fit TRBD2. The CDR3 is made up of 13 amino acids. V lost 4 bases and J lost 14; bases outside the gene matches: 7. Germline V gene sequence: CDR1 MDHEN, CDR2 SYDVKM.

The V gene is TRBV5-1, the J gene TRBJ2-1, with D unresolved. The CDR3 covers 16 residues. Trimming removed 5 bases from V and 7 bases from J, with 22 bases in between. The germline gives CDR1 SGHRS, CDR2 YFSETQ. CDR3 sequence (DNA): TGCGCCAGCAGAAGAATTCCGGGTTGGTTCCCGAATGAGCAGTTCTTC. Translating gives CASRRIPGWFPNEQFF.

The V and J genes are TRBV28 and TRBJ2-5; TRBD1 agrees at 7 bases. Looked up from germline, CDR1 is MDHEN and CDR2 is SYDVKM. The V segment lost 5 bases and the J segment 0 bases; nucleotides outside the gene matches: 9. The CDR3 is 16 residues long. In nucleotides, the CDR3 is TGTGCCAGCAGTCCAGTTGGGACAGTGTACCAAGAGACCCAGTACTTC. Protein product: CASSPVGTVYQETQYF.

The table lists this clonotype with a few counts. This rearrangement joins TRBV7-9 to TRBJ2-7; D perhaps matches TRBD1 (5 bases). The CDR3 contains 13 residues. The germline V and J ends were trimmed by 0 bases and 10 bases, with 13 bases remaining between them. The germline CDR1 and CDR2 sequences are SEHNR and FQNEAQ (reference sequence). In DNA form, the CDR3 reads TGTGCCAGCAGCTTAGCGGGGCCTTCGGGCCAGTACGTC. Protein sequence: CASSLAGPSGQYV.

This clonotype was observed a few times. The chain joins TRBV9 to TRBJ1-6; a possible D gene is TRBD1 (5 bases). Germline CDR1 SGDLS, CDR2 YYNGEE. This CDR3 contains 14 residues. Trimming pared 3 bases from V and 6 bases from J, leaving 10 bases between. The DNA of the CDR3 is TGTGCCAGCAGCGGCGACAGCTCTAATTCACCCCTCCACTTT. It translates to CASSGDSSNSPLHF.

This clonotype has just a few counts. V usage is TRBV14 and J usage is TRBJ2-7; possibly TRBD1 for D (6 bases). Germline V CDR1 and CDR2: SGHDN, FVKESK. There are 16 residues in the CDR3. The V gene lost 0 bases and the J gene lost 4 bases, with 16 bases spanning the gap. CDR3 region: CASSQDNTGSAYEQYF. CDR3 sequence (DNA): TGTGCCAGCAGCCAAGACAATACAGGGTCGGCTTACGAGCAGTACTTC.

V and J are TRBV10-3 and TRBJ2-4; unclear D gene. Trimming cost V 4 bases and J 2 bases, with 6 bases left between them. The CDR3 is 13 residues long. The germline CDR1 and CDR2 sequences are ENHRY and SYGVKD. The CDR3 nucleotides read TGTGCCATCAGTGCAGCAACCAAAAACATTCAGTACTTC. Protein: CAISAATKNIQYF.

Only a few counts were recorded for this clonotype. The rearrangement joins TRBV7-9 to TRBJ2-2; tentatively, D is TRBD2 (5 bases). Germline V gene sequence: CDR1 SEHNR, CDR2 FQNEAQ (reference sequence). The V gene lost 5 bases and the J gene lost 9 bases, with 22 bases spanning the gap. The CDR3 covers 16 residues. For the CDR3, the DNA is TGTGCCAGCAGCCAAGCGGCGTACTCCGAACACCGGGAGCTGTTTTTT. Translation: CASSQAAYSEHRELFF.

As regards this clonotype: One end of the junction does not line up with germline, which may come from a read error. The chain couples TRBV5-1 to TRBJ2-1; 9 positions agree with TRBD2. This CDR3 has 18 residues. CDR1 is SGHRS and CDR2 is YFSETQ in the germline V gene. The CDR3 DNA reads TGCACCAGCAGAGTAGGAAATAGCGGGAGAGGGTCCTACAATGAGCAGTTCTTC. Translating it yields CTSRVGNSGRGSYNEQFF.

The chain employs TRBV10-3 and TRBJ2-1; 9 nucleotides match TRBD1. This CDR3 has 15 residues. The junction had 2 bases not matched to a gene; V was cut back by 4 bases and J by 1 base. Germline lookup yields CDR1 ENHRY and CDR2 SYGVKD. CDR3 nucleotide sequence: TGTGCCATCAGTGCGGGACAGGGTTCCTACAATGAGCAGTTCTTC. It translates to CAISAGQGSYNEQFF.

The V call is TRBV5-8, the J call TRBJ2-2; tentative D call: TRBD2 (6 bases). The CDR3 loop spans 16 amino acids. Trimming shortened V by 0 bases and J by 2 bases, and 11 bases separated the two germline ends. In germline, CDR1 is SGHTS, CDR2 YDEGEE. The CDR3 DNA sequence: TGTGCCAGCAGCTTGGGGCCGGGAGCCAACACCGGGGAGCTGTTTTTT. Translating gives CASSLGPGANTGELFF.

As to this clonotype: A clone one base away is much larger, so this may be a read error. This rearrangement joins TRBV6-1 to TRBJ1-5; D perhaps matches TRBD1 (5 bases). CDR3 length equals 14 residues. Germline loops: CDR1 MNHNS, CDR2 SASEGT. Trimming removed 3 bases from V and 2 bases from J, with 8 bases in between. CDR3 region: CASSEWGGNQPQHF. CDR3 bases: TGTGCCAGCAGTGAGTGGGGGGGCAATCAGCCCCAGCATTTT.